A selection of T cell receptor beta chains follows, all from one sample in a study of lymphopenia after photon versus proton radiotherapy. Libraries were prepared by immunoSEQ multiplex PCR; TCRdb keeps only in-frame clonotypes and omits some of them. The sample has 43,000 or so clones, 85% seen once. Sequencing was performed on peripheral blood, taken from a patient treated with photon-based radiotherapy. The receptor set was obtained from a man aged 40-55 years with gastric cancer. Each CDR3 is given with its conserved first and last residue. D genes are given only for firm matches. Clone sizes are given selectively: once, few, many, or a class where the clone is expanded.

D gene	V gene	clone size	J gene	CDR3 protein	CDR3 DNA
.	TRBV6-5	.	TRBJ1-3	CATREPSGNTIYF	TGTGCCACCAGGGAACCCTCTGGAAACACCATATATTTT
.	TRBV29-1	.	TRBJ1-4	CSVGGGGEKLFF	TGCAGCGTTGGCGGGGGCGGTGAAAAACTGTTTTTT
TRBD1	TRBV4-2	.	TRBJ1-6	CASSPLTPVSGGGSPLHF	TGTGCCAGCAGCCCCTTAACTCCCGTGTCAGGGGGGGGTTCACCCCTCCACTTT
TRBD1	TRBV4-3	few	TRBJ2-7	CASSAGTGPYEQYF	TGCGCCAGCAGCGCCGGGACAGGGCCCTACGAGCAGTACTTC
TRBD1	TRBV6-1	.	TRBJ2-7	CASSESTGGKNEQYF	TGTGCCAGCAGTGAATCGACAGGGGGCAAAAACGAGCAGTACTTC
.	TRBV7-8	.	TRBJ1-5	CASSPGVGQPQHF	TGTGCCAGCTCCCCCGGGGTCGGTCAGCCCCAGCATTTT
.	TRBV7-9	.	TRBJ1-4	CASSLVSFDEKLFF	TGTGCCAGCAGCTTAGTTTCATTCGATGAAAAACTGTTTTTT
TRBD2	TRBV29-1	.	TRBJ2-2	CAGSGGAGELFF	TGCGCCGGCAGCGGGGGGGCCGGGGAGCTGTTTTTT
.	TRBV14	.	TRBJ1-5	CASSQRPQHF	TGTGCCAGCAGCCAAAGGCCCCAGCATTTT
.	TRBV11-2	.	TRBJ2-7	CASSSIYRDPYEQYF	TGTGCCAGCAGCTCTATATACAGGGACCCCTACGAGCAGTACTTC